This TCR beta chain is drawn from a study of early T cells in non-severe SARS-CoV-2 infection. As for the study in general: The study sequenced bulk RNA from unsorted whole blood, with chains unpaired.

Researchers attached unique molecular identifiers to individual cDNA molecules. TCRdb fed the 5' RACE reads into MiXCR, producing one record per CDR3 protein. Here the sample spans more than 35,000 distinct CDR3 sequences, 5% to 6.5% being singletons. This clonotype has at least ten counts. The CDR3 spans 14 residues. Germline-derived CDR1 and CDR2 are LNHDA and SQIVND (reference sequence). V lost 5 bases and J 5 bases, leaving 13 bases between the germline ends. The V and J genes are TRBV19 and TRBJ2-1; D not certain. The specimen sequenced was whole blood. The receptor was isolated from an adult who was a healthcare worker with PCR-confirmed SARS-CoV-2 infection or an uninfected control (not recorded which). The chain's CDR3 is CASSPARIDNEQFF. In nucleotides, the CDR3 is TGTGCCAGTAGTCCGGCCCGAATAGACAATGAGCAGTTCTTC.